This TCR beta chain comes out of a study of T-cell reconstitution after alpha-beta-depleted transplantation in children. Germline CDR1 reads SQVTM; CDR2 reads ANQGSEA. The CDR3 is 16 amino acids. With V trimmed by 2 bases and J by 3 bases, 11 bases remained unmatched. For TCRbeta, the library was prepared with unique molecular identifiers. In TCRdb, the PCR reads were re-called with MiXCR into one record per CDR3 protein. The data show 550,000 to 800,000 distinct CDR3 sequences, with around 12% seen just once and 0.79% held by the top ten. This clonotype was counted many times. No antigen is known for it. Overall study results and limits: Several hundred expanded graft clones reportedly supplied alpha-beta T cells about two months after transplant.

The rearrangement links TRBV29-1 to TRBJ2-7, with 9 bases identical to TRBD1. The clonotype comes from a girl aged 2-10 years with congenital amegakaryocytic thrombocytopenia, due to receive a stem cell transplant. The sequenced sample was PBMCs, obtained before TCRalphabeta/CD19-depleted stem cell transplant. The CDR3 sequence is CSVESSGQGINYEQYF. CDR3 DNA: TGCAGCGTTGAAAGTTCCGGACAGGGGATTAACTACGAGCAGTACTTC.